Listed below are T cell receptor beta chains from one sample, sequenced in a study of control samples from healthy donors and cancer patients. Sequencing was performed with immunoSEQ multiplex PCR; in TCRdb, only in-frame clones are kept and a portion is missing. This sample yields about 220,000 clones, of which roughly 94% are seen a single time; less than 1.6% belongs to the top ten. Material for sequencing was blood. The receptors here all came from a man aged 50 or older in good health. CDR3s include the opening cysteine and the closing phenylalanine or tryptophan. The D gene is left open where the match is weak. Not every row has a clone size; where given, it reads once, few, many or a size class.

>TRBJ1-4|TRBV11-2|14|NA|NA
TGTGCCAGCAGTTGGGGGCGTACTAATGAAAAACTGTTTTTT
CASSWGRTNEKLFF
>TRBJ1-1|TRBV27|13|NA|NA
TGTGCCAGCAGTCCCCTGGCGGGAACTGAAGCTTTCTTT
CASSPLAGTEAFF
>TRBJ2-2|TRBV5-6|15|NA|NA
TGTGCCAGCAGCTTGGGGCAGGTGGCGGGCGGGGAGCTGTTTTTT
CASSLGQVAGGELFF
>TRBJ1-1|TRBV4-2|14|NA|NA
TGTGCCAGCAGCCAGGGAAACAGGGATACTGAAGCTTTCTTT
CASSQGNRDTEAFF
>TRBJ1-2|TRBV24-1|11|NA|NA
TGTGCCACCAGTGATGGGGGAGGCTACACCTTC
CATSDGGGYTF
>TRBJ1-4|TRBV4-1|14|NA|NA
TGCGCCAGCAGCCGATTATTGGCTTGGGAAAAACTGTTTTTT
CASSRLLAWEKLFF
>TRBJ2-1|TRBV23-1|16|TRBD2|NA
TGCGCCAGCAGTCCCCCGAGCGGGGGGACCTACAATGAGCAGTTCTTC
CASSPPSGGTYNEQFF
>TRBJ1-6|TRBV27|14|TRBD1|NA
TGTGCCAGCAGTTGGACAGGGGTCGGCTCACCCCTCCACTTT
CASSWTGVGSPLHF
>TRBJ2-7|TRBV4-1|15|NA|NA
TGCGCCAGCAGCCAATCCGGGACCTCCTATTCCGAGCAGTACTTC
CASSQSGTSYSEQYF
>TRBJ1-4|TRBV10-3|14|TRBD1|NA
TGTGCCATCAGCGGGACAGGGGGATATGAAAAACTGTTTTTT
CAISGTGGYEKLFF
>TRBJ1-1|TRBV27|14|TRBD1|once
TGTGCCAGCAGTCCCAGGGGGGAGAACACTGAAGCTTTCTTT
CASSPRGENTEAFF
>TRBJ2-5|TRBV5-1|15|NA|NA
TGCGCCAGCAGCTTGTCCACAGGGACCCAAGAGACCCAGTACTTC
CASSLSTGTQETQYF
>TRBJ2-4|TRBV28|15|TRBD1|NA
TGTGCCAGCGGACCAGGGGGCATGGCCAAAAACATTCAGTACTTC
CASGPGGMAKNIQYF
>TRBJ2-1|TRBV7-2|16|TRBD2|NA
TGTGCCAGCAGCTACCGGCTAGCGGGACTAGAGTATGAGCAGTTCTTC
CASSYRLAGLEYEQFF
>TRBJ2-5|TRBV14|16|NA|NA
TGTGCCAGCAGCCAAGGCTCGCGGGGGCTGGAAGAGACCCAGTACTTC
CASSQGSRGLEETQYF
>TRBJ2-3|TRBV9|16|TRBD1|NA
TGTGCCAGCAGCCTTGGACAGGCATTTAGCACAGATACGCAGTATTTT
CASSLGQAFSTDTQYF
>TRBJ2-5|TRBV6-6|14|TRBD1|once
TGTGCCAGCAGGACCTACAGGGGACAAGAGACCCAGTACTTC
CASRTYRGQETQYF
>TRBJ1-1|TRBV2|13|NA|NA
TGTGCCAGCCTCCAGGGTCGGATCACTGAAGCTTTCTTT
CASLQGRITEAFF
>TRBJ1-1|TRBV18|13|NA|NA
TGTGCCAGCTCACCACGTACGGCCACTGAAGCTTTCTTT
CASSPRTATEAFF
>TRBJ2-1|TRBV7-3|16|TRBD1|NA
TGTGCCAGCACCCCCCGCGGACAGGGGCAAGACAATGAGCAGTTCTTC
CASTPRGQGQDNEQFF
>TRBJ2-7|TRBV5-1|14|NA|NA
TGCGCCAGCAGCTTGGTGCCAGGAACCTACGAGCAGTACTTC
CASSLVPGTYEQYF
>TRBJ2-7|TRBV11-2|14|NA|NA
TGTGCCAGCAGCACAGATGTCAGGGCAAGCGAGCAGTACTTC
CASSTDVRASEQYF
>TRBJ1-1|TRBV12-3/TRBV12-4|12|NA|NA
TGTGCCAGCAGTTTGAAAGGGGGTGGAGCTTTCTTT
CASSLKGGGAFF
>TRBJ1-1|TRBV25-1|13|NA|few
TGTGCCAGCAGTGAATCCTACGGGGTGGGAGCTTTCTTT
CASSESYGVGAFF
>TRBJ1-2|TRBV28|14|TRBD1|NA
TGTGCCAGCCTCCGGGGGACAGGGCCAGGGGGCTACACCTTC
CASLRGTGPGGYTF
>TRBJ1-4|TRBV15|14|NA|few
TGTGCCACCAGCAGAGATTATACGGAGGAAAAACTGTTTTTT
CATSRDYTEEKLFF
>TRBJ1-2|TRBV6-4|17|TRBD1|NA
TGTGCCAGCAGTGACTACCCCCGGACAGGGGGCACTGATGGCTACACCTTC
CASSDYPRTGGTDGYTF
>TRBJ1-1|TRBV28|13|NA|NA
TGTGCCAGCAGTTTACCAGGGAACACTGAAGCTTTCTTT
CASSLPGNTEAFF
>TRBJ1-1|TRBV27|14|NA|NA
TGTGCCAGCAGTTTAAAGCAGGGCGGCACTGAAGCTTTCTTT
CASSLKQGGTEAFF
>TRBJ1-2|TRBV29-1|15|NA|NA
TGCAGCGTTGAAGGTCGGGGGGGGCGCCGCTATGGCTACACCTTC
CSVEGRGGRRYGYTF
>TRBJ2-5|TRBV28|13|NA|NA
TGTGCCAGCAGGAGGCAGGGTGGGGAGACCCAGTACTTC
CASRRQGGETQYF
>TRBJ1-4|TRBV20-1|15|NA|NA
TGCAGTGCTAGTTCCAGGGTGGGCCTTAATGAAAAACTGTTTTTT
CSASSRVGLNEKLFF
>TRBJ1-3|TRBV3-1/TRBV3-2|13|NA|NA
TGTGCCAGCAGCCAAGACAGTGGAAACACCATATATTTT
CASSQDSGNTIYF
>TRBJ1-2|TRBV28|13|NA|NA
TGTGCCAGCAGACCCGGCGGCAACTATGGCTACACCTTC
CASRPGGNYGYTF
>TRBJ2-3|TRBV19|16|TRBD1|NA
TGTGCCAGTACCCCGACAGGGGGTACCTTCACAGATACGCAGTATTTT
CASTPTGGTFTDTQYF
>TRBJ2-5|TRBV7-2|14|NA|NA
TGTGCCAGCAGCCCCCAATTCGGAGGGGAGACCCAGTACTTC
CASSPQFGGETQYF
>TRBJ2-3|TRBV28|15|TRBD1|NA
TGTGCCAGCAGACCGGACAGGGGGCGGACAGATACGCAGTATTTT
CASRPDRGRTDTQYF
>TRBJ1-1|TRBV5-1|13|NA|NA
TGCGCCAGCAGCTTGACTCTACCGAATGAAGCTTTCTTT
CASSLTLPNEAFF
>TRBJ1-6|TRBV3-1/TRBV3-2|16|NA|NA
TGTGCCAGCAGCACACGGAGGTCCTCCTATAATTCACCCCTCCACTTT
CASSTRRSSYNSPLHF
>TRBJ2-7|TRBV5-4|14|TRBD2|once
TGTGCCAGCAGCTTGGAGGGACTAGCCTCCGAGCAGTACTTC
CASSLEGLASEQYF
>TRBJ1-2|TRBV7-9|16|TRBD1|NA
TGTGCCAGCAGCTTAGCGGGAGGACAGGGGGCGGAAGGCTACACCTTC
CASSLAGGQGAEGYTF
>TRBJ1-1|TRBV6-1|14|NA|NA
TGTGCCAGCAGTGAAGGGCAGCCCAACACTGAAGCTTTCTTT
CASSEGQPNTEAFF